A selection of T cell receptor beta chains follows, all from one sample in a study of radiation and T cells in renal cell carcinoma. Measured with immunoSEQ multiplex PCR; TCRdb has only the in-frame clones, and not every one. The sample carries approximately 120,000 clones, about four fifths recorded once. This material consisted of blood, taken from a patient whose treatment included radiotherapy and nephrectomy. The source is a man in his fifties or sixties with renal cell carcinoma. Both conserved end residues are part of each CDR3. The order of the fields is V gene, D gene, clone size, J gene, CDR3 protein, CDR3 DNA. D genes are given only for firm matches. Clone sizes are given selectively: once, few, many, or a class where the clone is expanded.

TRBV6-5	-	medium-sized	TRBJ1-1	CASSLLGVAEAFF	TGTGCCAGCAGCCTCCTAGGGGTGGCTGAAGCTTTCTTT
TRBV29-1	-	-	TRBJ2-7	CSVEKQGGYEQYF	TGCAGCGTTGAAAAGCAGGGCGGCTACGAGCAGTACTTC
TRBV19	-	-	TRBJ1-2	CASSPDWLANYGYTF	TGTGCCAGTAGTCCCGACTGGTTAGCTAACTATGGCTACACCTTC
TRBV5-1	-	-	TRBJ1-1	CASSNQGSTEAFF	TGCGCCAGCTCCAACCAGGGAAGCACTGAAGCTTTCTTT
TRBV19	TRBD1	-	TRBJ1-1	CASTGGRGNTEAFF	TGTGCCAGTACAGGGGGCCGTGGGAACACTGAAGCTTTCTTT
TRBV25-1	-	-	TRBJ2-1	CASSPRTSPQYNEQFF	TGTGCCAGCAGTCCCCGGACGAGTCCCCAGTACAATGAGCAGTTCTTC
TRBV4-2	-	-	TRBJ1-2	CASSQIKLTGANYGYTF	TGTGCCAGCAGCCAAATAAAATTAACAGGCGCGAACTATGGCTACACCTTC
TRBV27	-	-	TRBJ1-2	CASSLSGLGGGYTF	TGTGCCAGCAGTTTATCGGGCTTAGGAGGTGGCTACACCTTC
TRBV7-9	TRBD1	-	TRBJ2-7	CASSSNIPGQGLYEQYF	TGTGCCAGCAGCTCAAATATACCGGGACAGGGGCTCTACGAGCAGTACTTC
TRBV10-3	TRBD1	-	TRBJ2-1	CAILQGAGNEQFF	TGTGCCATCTTGCAGGGGGCGGGGAATGAGCAGTTCTTC
TRBV11-2	TRBD2	-	TRBJ2-5	CASSLGAGGIETQYF	TGTGCCAGCAGCTTGGGAGCGGGAGGTATAGAGACCCAGTACTTC
TRBV9	-	-	TRBJ2-3	CASSVAILSTDTQYF	TGTGCCAGCAGCGTAGCTATACTAAGCACAGATACGCAGTATTTT
TRBV6-4	TRBD1	-	TRBJ2-1	CASSDRWGQGTGEQFF	TGTGCCAGCAGTGACAGGTGGGGACAGGGTACCGGTGAGCAGTTCTTC
TRBV6-5	-	-	TRBJ2-7	CASSLTYEQYF	TGTGCCAGCAGTTTAACCTACGAGCAGTACTTC
TRBV25-1	-	-	TRBJ2-1	CASSEFGTAVSEQFF	TGTGCCAGCAGTGAATTTGGCACCGCCGTATCGGAGCAGTTCTTC
TRBV9	TRBD1	few	TRBJ1-2	CASSDRDRGYGYTF	TGTGCCAGCAGCGACAGGGACAGGGGCTATGGCTACACCTTC
TRBV30	-	once	TRBJ2-1	CAWSQGLYNEQFF	TGTGCCTGGAGCCAGGGTCTCTACAATGAGCAGTTCTTC
TRBV27	TRBD1	-	TRBJ2-1	CASSLDISRTGANNEQFF	TGTGCCAGCAGTTTAGATATAAGTAGGACAGGGGCGAACAATGAGCAGTTCTTC
TRBV10-1	-	-	TRBJ1-1	CASRKGPENTEAFF	TGCGCCAGCAGGAAGGGTCCCGAAAACACTGAAGCTTTCTTT
TRBV9	-	-	TRBJ2-7	CASSVGGDAAYEQYF	TGTGCCAGCAGCGTAGGTGGGGATGCCGCCTACGAGCAGTACTTC
TRBV7-6	-	-	TRBJ2-3	CASSLAGSVDTQYF	TGTGCCAGCAGCTTAGCGGGTAGCGTGGATACGCAGTATTTT
TRBV29-1	-	-	TRBJ2-5	CSVEQGVVGGTQYF	TGCAGCGTTGAACAGGGAGTTGTGGGCGGGACCCAGTACTTC
TRBV19	TRBD1	-	TRBJ2-2	CASSSGQGALVGELFF	TGTGCCAGTAGTTCCGGGCAGGGGGCATTAGTCGGGGAGCTGTTTTTT
TRBV2	TRBD1	-	TRBJ1-1	CASSEQGVTEAFF	TGTGCCAGCAGTGAACAGGGGGTCACTGAAGCTTTCTTT
TRBV11-1	TRBD2	-	TRBJ2-7	CASSPPSGNSYEQYF	TGTGCCAGCAGCCCACCCAGCGGGAACTCCTACGAGCAGTACTTC
TRBV30	TRBD1	-	TRBJ2-1	CAWRQGKVEQFF	TGTGCCTGGAGACAGGGGAAGGTTGAGCAGTTCTTC
TRBV5-1	TRBD1	-	TRBJ2-7	CASSLALTGPYEQYF	TGCGCCAGCAGCTTGGCGCTGACAGGGCCCTACGAGCAGTACTTC
TRBV19	-	-	TRBJ2-2	CASSISGAGAGELFF	TGTGCCAGTAGTATTTCGGGGGCAGGGGCCGGGGAGCTGTTTTTT
TRBV10-3	-	-	TRBJ2-2	CAISETGPNTGELFF	TGTGCCATCAGTGAGACGGGACCTAACACCGGGGAGCTGTTTTTT
TRBV5-4	-	-	TRBJ2-3	CASSLRSGLRTDTQYF	TGTGCCAGCAGCTTGAGAAGTGGGCTTCGCACAGATACGCAGTATTTT
TRBV7-9	-	-	TRBJ1-1	CASRPGTQKNTEAFF	TGTGCCAGCAGACCAGGTACGCAGAAAAACACTGAAGCTTTCTTT
TRBV25-1	TRBD1	-	TRBJ1-1	CASSTRTGLNTEAFF	TGTGCCAGCAGTACGAGGACAGGCCTGAACACTGAAGCTTTCTTT
TRBV7-3	-	-	TRBJ1-4	CASSSSDSPREKLFF	TGTGCCAGCAGCTCCAGTGACTCGCCTAGGGAAAAACTGTTTTTT
TRBV5-1	TRBD2	-	TRBJ2-1	CASSSGTISLSNEQFF	TGCGCCAGCAGCTCGGGGACTATCTCCCTCTCCAATGAGCAGTTCTTC
TRBV18	TRBD1	once	TRBJ1-2	CASSPAIVDRGSYTF	TGTGCCAGCTCACCAGCGATCGTGGACAGGGGAAGCTACACCTTC
TRBV27	-	-	TRBJ2-7	CASSLGRRNEQYF	TGTGCCAGCAGTTTGGGCAGAAGGAACGAGCAGTACTTC
TRBV10-3	-	-	TRBJ1-1	CAIRANTEAFF	TGTGCCATCAGGGCGAACACTGAAGCTTTCTTT
TRBV9	-	-	TRBJ2-7	CASSPGRYEQYF	TGTGCCAGCAGCCCGGGACGGTACGAGCAGTACTTC
TRBV28	-	once	TRBJ2-7	CASSSNSPYEQYF	TGTGCCAGCAGTTCGAACAGCCCCTACGAGCAGTACTTC
TRBV6-6	-	-	TRBJ2-7	CASSYGRDPYEQYF	TGTGCCAGCAGTTACGGCAGGGACCCCTACGAGCAGTACTTC
TRBV28	TRBD1	-	TRBJ1-3	CASGQGIGNTIYF	TGTGCCAGCGGACAGGGTATAGGAAACACCATATATTTT
TRBV4-1	-	few	TRBJ1-1	CASSRTTGSTMNTEAFF	TGCGCCAGCAGCCGAACTACAGGATCAACGATGAACACTGAAGCTTTCTTT
TRBV25-1	-	-	TRBJ2-3	CASRGYHNTDTQYF	TGTGCCAGCCGGGGCTACCACAACACAGATACGCAGTATTTT
TRBV7-2	TRBD2	-	TRBJ2-7	CASTPGLVYEQYF	TGTGCCAGCACCCCTGGACTAGTTTACGAGCAGTACTTC
TRBV21-1	-	-	TRBJ2-2	CASSNQSGQGVDTGELFF	TGTGCCAGCAGCAATCAATCGGGACAGGGGGTTGACACCGGGGAGCTGTTTTTT
TRBV5-5	-	-	TRBJ1-2	CASSSQDYYGYTF	TGTGCCAGCAGCTCACAGGACTACTATGGCTACACCTTC
TRBV6-5	-	-	TRBJ2-1	CASSLGRARIF	TGTGCCAGCAGTTTAGGACGGGCCAGAATCTTC
TRBV11-2	-	-	TRBJ1-2	CASSPGYTF	TGTGCCAGCAGCCCGGGCTACACCTTC
TRBV4-1	-	many	TRBJ2-2	CASSQGPRSEELFF	TGCGCCAGCAGCCAGGGCCCACGGAGTGAGGAGCTGTTTTTT
TRBV27	-	-	TRBJ1-2	CASSWASNYGYTF	TGTGCCAGCAGTTGGGCATCGAACTATGGCTACACCTTC
TRBV19	TRBD1	-	TRBJ1-2	CASRPTGNTYGYTF	TGTGCCAGTCGACCGACAGGGAACACCTATGGCTACACCTTC